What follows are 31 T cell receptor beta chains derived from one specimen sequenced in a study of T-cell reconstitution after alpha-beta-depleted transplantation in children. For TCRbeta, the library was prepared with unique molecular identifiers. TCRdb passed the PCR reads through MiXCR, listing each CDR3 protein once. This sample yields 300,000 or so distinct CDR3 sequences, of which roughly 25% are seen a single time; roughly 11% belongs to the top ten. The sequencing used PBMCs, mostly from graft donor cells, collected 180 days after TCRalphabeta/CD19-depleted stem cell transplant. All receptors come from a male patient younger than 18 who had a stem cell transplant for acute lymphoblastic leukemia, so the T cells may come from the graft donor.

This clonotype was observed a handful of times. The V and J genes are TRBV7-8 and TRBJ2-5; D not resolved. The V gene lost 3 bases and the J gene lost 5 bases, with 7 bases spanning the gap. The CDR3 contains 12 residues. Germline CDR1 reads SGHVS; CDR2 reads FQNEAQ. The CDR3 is CASSLYIETQYF. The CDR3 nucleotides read TGTGCCAGCAGCTTGTACATCGAGACCCAGTACTTC.

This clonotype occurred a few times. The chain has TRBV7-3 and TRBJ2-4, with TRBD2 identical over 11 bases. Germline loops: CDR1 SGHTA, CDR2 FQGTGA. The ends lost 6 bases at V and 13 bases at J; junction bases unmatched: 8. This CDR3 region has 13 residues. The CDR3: CASRPQLAGEQYF. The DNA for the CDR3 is TGTGCCAGCAGGCCGCAACTAGCGGGGGAACAGTACTTC.

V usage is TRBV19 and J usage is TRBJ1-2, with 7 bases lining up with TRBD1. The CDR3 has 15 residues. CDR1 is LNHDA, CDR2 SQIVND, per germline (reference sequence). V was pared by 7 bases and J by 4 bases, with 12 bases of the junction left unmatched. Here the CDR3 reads CASTLGRQGLYGYTF. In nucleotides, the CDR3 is TGTGCCAGTACCCTTGGACGACAGGGACTCTATGGCTACACCTTC.

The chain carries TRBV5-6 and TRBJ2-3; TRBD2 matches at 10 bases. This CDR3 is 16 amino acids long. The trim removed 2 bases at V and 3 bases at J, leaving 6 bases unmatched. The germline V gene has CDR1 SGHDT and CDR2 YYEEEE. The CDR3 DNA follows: TGTGCCAGCAGCTTACTTCCTAGCGGGAGAACAGATACGCAGTATTTT. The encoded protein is CASSLLPSGRTDTQYF.

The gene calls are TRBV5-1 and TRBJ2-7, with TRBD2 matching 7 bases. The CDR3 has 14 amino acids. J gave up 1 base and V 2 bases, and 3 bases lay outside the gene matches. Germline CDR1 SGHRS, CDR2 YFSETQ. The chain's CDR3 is CASSFSGLSYEQYF. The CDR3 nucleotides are TGCGCCAGCAGCTTTAGCGGGCTGTCCTACGAGCAGTACTTC.

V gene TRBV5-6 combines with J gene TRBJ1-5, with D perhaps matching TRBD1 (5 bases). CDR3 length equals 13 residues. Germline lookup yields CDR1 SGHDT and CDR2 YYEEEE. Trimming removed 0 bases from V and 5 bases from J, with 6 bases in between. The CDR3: CASSLGGDQPQHF. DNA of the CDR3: TGTGCCAGCAGCTTGGGAGGGGATCAGCCCCAGCATTTT.

The CDR3: CSVIQGSYEQYF. CDR3 coding DNA: TGCAGCGTTATACAGGGGTCCTACGAGCAGTACTTC. This rearrangement joins TRBV29-1 to TRBJ2-7; 7 bases match TRBD1. Germline lookup yields CDR1 SQVTM and CDR2 ANQGSEA. V shed 5 bases and J 1 base; nucleotides not matched to a gene: 2. The CDR3 extends over 12 amino acids.

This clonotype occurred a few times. CDR3 protein: CSALTRASGIGVDQETQYF. Here the CDR3 DNA reads TGCAGTGCCCTAACCCGGGCTAGCGGGATAGGAGTGGATCAAGAGACCCAGTACTTC. The chain joins TRBV20-1 to TRBJ2-5; 9 bases agree with TRBD2. Germline V CDR1 and CDR2: DFQATT, SNEGSKA (reference sequence). V gave up 6 bases and J gave up 2 bases; unmatched junction bases: 22. This CDR3 spans 19 amino acids.

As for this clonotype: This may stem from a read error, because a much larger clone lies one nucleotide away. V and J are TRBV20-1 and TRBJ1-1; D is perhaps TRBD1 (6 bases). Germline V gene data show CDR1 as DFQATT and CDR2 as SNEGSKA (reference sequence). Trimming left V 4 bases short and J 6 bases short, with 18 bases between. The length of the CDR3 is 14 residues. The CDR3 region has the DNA TGCAGTGCTAAAGTAAGGGGGGCTCAATCTGAAGCTTTCTTT. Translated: CSAKVRGAQSEAFF.

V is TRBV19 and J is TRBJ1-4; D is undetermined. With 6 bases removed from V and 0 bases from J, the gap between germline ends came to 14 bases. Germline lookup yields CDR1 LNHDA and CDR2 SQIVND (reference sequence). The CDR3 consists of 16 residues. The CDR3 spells CASSIKYRATNEKLFF. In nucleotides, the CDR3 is TGTGCCAGTAGCATCAAATATAGGGCAACTAATGAAAAACTGTTTTTT.

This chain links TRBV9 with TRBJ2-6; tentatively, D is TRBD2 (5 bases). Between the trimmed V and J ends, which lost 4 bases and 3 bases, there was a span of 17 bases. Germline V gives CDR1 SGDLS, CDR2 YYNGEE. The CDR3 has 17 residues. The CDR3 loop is CASSTRNEAFGANVLTF. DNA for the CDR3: TGTGCCAGCAGCACTAGGAATGAGGCCTTTGGGGCCAACGTCCTGACTTTC.

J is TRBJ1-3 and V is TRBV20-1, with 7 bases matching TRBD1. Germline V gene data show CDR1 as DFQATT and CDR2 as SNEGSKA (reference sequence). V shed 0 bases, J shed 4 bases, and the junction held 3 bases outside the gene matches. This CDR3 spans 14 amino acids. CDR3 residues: CSARDRGRGNTIYF. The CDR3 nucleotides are TGCAGTGCTAGAGATAGGGGGCGCGGAAACACCATATATTTT.

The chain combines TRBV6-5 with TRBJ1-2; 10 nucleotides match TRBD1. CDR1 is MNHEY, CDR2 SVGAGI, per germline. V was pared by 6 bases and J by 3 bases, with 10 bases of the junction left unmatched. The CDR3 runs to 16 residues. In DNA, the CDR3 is TGTGCCAGCAGCCGATCGGCTGGGACAGGGGACTATGGCTACACCTTC. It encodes CASSRSAGTGDYGYTF.

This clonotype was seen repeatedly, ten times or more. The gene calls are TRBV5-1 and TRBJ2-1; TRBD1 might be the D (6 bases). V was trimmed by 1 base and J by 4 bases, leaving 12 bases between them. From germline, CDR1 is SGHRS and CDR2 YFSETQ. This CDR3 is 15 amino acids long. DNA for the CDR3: TGCGCCAGCAGCTTGCAGGGGTGGCGGTACAATGAGCAGTTCTTC. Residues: CASSLQGWRYNEQFF.

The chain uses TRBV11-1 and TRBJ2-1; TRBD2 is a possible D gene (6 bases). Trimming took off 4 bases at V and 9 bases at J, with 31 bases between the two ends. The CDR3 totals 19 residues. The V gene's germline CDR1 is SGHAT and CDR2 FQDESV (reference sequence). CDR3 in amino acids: CASSYRGALVGSYYGEQFF. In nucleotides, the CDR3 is TGTGCCAGCAGCTACCGAGGGGCCCTTGTCGGGAGTTACTACGGTGAGCAGTTCTTC. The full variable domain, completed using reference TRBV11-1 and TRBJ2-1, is EAEVAQSPRYKITEKSQAVAFWCDPISGHATLYWYRQILGQGPELLVQFQDESVVDDSQLPKDRFSAERLKGVDSTLKIQPAELGDSAMYLCASSYRGALVGSYYGEQFFGPGTRLTVL.

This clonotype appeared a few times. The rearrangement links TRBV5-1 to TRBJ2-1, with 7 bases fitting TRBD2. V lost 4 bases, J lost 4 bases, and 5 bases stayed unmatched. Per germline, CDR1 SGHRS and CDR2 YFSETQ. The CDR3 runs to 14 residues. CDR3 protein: CASSASGPYNEQFF. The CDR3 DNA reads TGCGCCAGCAGCGCTAGCGGTCCTTACAATGAGCAGTTCTTC. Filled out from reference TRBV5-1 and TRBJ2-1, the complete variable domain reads KAGVTQTPRYLIKTRGQQVTLSCSPISGHRSVSWYQQTPGQGLQFLFEYFSETQRNKGNFPGRFSGRQFSNSRSEMNVSTLELGDSALYLCASSASGPYNEQFFGPGTRLTVL.

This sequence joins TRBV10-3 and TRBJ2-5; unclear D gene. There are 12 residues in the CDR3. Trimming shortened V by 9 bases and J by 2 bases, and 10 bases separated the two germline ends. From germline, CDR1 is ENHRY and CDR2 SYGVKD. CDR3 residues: CAIAARQETQYF. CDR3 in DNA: TGTGCCATTGCGGCTCGGCAAGAGACCCAGTACTTC.

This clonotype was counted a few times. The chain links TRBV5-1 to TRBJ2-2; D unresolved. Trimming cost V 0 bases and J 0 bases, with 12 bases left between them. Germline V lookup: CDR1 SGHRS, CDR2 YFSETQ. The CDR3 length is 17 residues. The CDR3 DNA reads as TGCGCCAGCAGCTTGGGAGCCATCCTTTCGAACACCGGGGAGCTGTTTTTT. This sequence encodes CASSLGAILSNTGELFF.

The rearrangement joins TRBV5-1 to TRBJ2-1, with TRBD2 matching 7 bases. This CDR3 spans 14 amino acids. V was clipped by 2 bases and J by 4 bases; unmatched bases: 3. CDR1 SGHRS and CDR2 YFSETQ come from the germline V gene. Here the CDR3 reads CASSLLAQYNEQFF. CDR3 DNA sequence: TGCGCCAGCAGCTTACTAGCGCAATACAATGAGCAGTTCTTC.

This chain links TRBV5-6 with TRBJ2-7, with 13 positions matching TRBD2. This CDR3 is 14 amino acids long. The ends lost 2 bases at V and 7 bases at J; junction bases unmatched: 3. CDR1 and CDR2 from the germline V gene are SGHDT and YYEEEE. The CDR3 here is CASSLPTSGREQYF. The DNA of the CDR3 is TGTGCCAGCAGCTTACCGACTAGCGGGAGGGAGCAGTACTTC.

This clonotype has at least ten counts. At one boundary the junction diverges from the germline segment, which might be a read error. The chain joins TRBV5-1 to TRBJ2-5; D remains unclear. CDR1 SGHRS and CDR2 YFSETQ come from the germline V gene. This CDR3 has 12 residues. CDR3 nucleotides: TGTGCCAGCAGTTTTCGGCAGGAGACCCAGTACTTC. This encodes CASSFRQETQYF. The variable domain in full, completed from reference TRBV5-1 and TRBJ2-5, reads KAGVTQTPRYLIKTRGQQVTLSCSPISGHRSVSWYQQTPGQGLQFLFEYFSETQRNKGNFPGRFSGRQFSNSRSEMNVSTLELGDSALYLCASSFRQETQYFGPGTRLLVL.

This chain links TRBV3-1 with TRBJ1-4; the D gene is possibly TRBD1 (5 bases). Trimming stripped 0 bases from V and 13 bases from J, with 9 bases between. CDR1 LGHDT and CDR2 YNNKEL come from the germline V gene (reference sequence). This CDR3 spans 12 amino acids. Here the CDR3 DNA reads TGTGCCAGCAGCCAAGACGGCGGGGGACTGTTTTTT. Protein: CASSQDGGGLFF.

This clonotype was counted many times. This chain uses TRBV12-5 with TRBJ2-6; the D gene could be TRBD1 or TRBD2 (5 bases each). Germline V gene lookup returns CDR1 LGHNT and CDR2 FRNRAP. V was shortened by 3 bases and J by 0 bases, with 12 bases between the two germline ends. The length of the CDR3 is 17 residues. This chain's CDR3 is CASGFSGRNSGANVLTF. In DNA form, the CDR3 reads TGTGCTAGTGGTTTCTCGGGACGTAACTCTGGGGCCAACGTCCTGACTTTC. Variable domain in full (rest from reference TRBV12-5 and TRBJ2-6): DARVTQTPRHKVTEMGQEVTMRCQPILGHNTVFWYRQTMMQGLELLAYFRNRAPLDDSGMPKDRFSAEMPDATLATLKIQPSEPRDSAVYFCASGFSGRNSGANVLTFGAGSRLTVL.

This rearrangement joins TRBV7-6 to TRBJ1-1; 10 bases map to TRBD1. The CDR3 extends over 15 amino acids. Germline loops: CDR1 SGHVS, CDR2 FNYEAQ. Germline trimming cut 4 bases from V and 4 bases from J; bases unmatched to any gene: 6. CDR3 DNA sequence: TGTGCCAGCAGCTCCCCGGACAGGGGGGCCACTGAAGCTTTCTTT. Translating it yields CASSSPDRGATEAFF.

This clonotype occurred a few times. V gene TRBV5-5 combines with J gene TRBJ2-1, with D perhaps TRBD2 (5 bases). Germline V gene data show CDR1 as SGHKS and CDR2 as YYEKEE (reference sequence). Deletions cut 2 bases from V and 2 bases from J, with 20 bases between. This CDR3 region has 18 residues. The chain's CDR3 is CASSLTARTPYTYNEQFF. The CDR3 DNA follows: TGTGCCAGCAGCTTAACTGCCCGGACTCCCTACACCTACAATGAGCAGTTCTTC.

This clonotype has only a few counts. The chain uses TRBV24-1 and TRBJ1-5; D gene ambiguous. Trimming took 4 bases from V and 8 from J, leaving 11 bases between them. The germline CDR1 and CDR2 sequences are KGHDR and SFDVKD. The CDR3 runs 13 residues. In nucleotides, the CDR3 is TGTGCCACCAGTGACCCTAACGCCGAGCCCCAGCATTTT. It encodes CATSDPNAEPQHF.

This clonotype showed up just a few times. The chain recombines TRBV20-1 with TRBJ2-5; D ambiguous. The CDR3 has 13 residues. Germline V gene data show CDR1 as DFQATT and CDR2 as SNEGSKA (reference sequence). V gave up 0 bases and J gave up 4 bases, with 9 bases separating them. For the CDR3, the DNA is TGCAGTGCTAGAGAGATGTTTAGAGAGACCCAGTACTTC. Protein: CSAREMFRETQYF.

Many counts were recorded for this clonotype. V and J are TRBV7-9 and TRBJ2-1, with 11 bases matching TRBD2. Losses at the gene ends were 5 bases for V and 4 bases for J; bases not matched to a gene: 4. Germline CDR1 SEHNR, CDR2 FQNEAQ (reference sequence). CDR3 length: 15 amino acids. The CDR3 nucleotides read TGTGCCAGCAGCGGGGGACTAGCGGAGTACAATGAGCAGTTCTTC. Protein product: CASSGGLAEYNEQFF.

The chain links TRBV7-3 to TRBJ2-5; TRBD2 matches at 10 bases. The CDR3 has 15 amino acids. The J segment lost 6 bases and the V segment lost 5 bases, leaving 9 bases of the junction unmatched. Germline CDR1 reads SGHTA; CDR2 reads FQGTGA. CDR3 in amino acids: CASSPTSGPEKTQYF. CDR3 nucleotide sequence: TGTGCCAGCAGCCCGACTAGCGGGCCGGAGAAGACCCAGTACTTC. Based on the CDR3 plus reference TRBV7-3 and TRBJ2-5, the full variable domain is GAGVSQTPSNKVTEKGKYVELRCDPISGHTALYWYRQSLGQGPEFLIYFQGTGAADDSGLPNDRFFAVRPEGSVSTLKIQRTERGDSAVYLCASSPTSGPEKTQYFGPGTRLLVL.

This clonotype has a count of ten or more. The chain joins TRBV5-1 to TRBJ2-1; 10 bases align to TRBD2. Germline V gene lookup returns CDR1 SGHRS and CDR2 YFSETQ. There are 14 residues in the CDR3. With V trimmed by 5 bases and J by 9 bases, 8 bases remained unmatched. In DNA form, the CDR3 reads TGCGCCAGCAGTGCTCGAGCGGGAGGGCCTGAGCAGTTCTTC. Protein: CASSARAGGPEQFF.

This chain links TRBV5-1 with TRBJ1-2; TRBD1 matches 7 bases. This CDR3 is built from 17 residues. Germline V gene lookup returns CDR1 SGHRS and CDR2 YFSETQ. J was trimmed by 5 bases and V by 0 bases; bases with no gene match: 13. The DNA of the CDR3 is TGCGCCAGCAGCTTGGCTAACATGAAGGGGGCGCGGTATGGCTACACCTTC. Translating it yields CASSLANMKGARYGYTF.